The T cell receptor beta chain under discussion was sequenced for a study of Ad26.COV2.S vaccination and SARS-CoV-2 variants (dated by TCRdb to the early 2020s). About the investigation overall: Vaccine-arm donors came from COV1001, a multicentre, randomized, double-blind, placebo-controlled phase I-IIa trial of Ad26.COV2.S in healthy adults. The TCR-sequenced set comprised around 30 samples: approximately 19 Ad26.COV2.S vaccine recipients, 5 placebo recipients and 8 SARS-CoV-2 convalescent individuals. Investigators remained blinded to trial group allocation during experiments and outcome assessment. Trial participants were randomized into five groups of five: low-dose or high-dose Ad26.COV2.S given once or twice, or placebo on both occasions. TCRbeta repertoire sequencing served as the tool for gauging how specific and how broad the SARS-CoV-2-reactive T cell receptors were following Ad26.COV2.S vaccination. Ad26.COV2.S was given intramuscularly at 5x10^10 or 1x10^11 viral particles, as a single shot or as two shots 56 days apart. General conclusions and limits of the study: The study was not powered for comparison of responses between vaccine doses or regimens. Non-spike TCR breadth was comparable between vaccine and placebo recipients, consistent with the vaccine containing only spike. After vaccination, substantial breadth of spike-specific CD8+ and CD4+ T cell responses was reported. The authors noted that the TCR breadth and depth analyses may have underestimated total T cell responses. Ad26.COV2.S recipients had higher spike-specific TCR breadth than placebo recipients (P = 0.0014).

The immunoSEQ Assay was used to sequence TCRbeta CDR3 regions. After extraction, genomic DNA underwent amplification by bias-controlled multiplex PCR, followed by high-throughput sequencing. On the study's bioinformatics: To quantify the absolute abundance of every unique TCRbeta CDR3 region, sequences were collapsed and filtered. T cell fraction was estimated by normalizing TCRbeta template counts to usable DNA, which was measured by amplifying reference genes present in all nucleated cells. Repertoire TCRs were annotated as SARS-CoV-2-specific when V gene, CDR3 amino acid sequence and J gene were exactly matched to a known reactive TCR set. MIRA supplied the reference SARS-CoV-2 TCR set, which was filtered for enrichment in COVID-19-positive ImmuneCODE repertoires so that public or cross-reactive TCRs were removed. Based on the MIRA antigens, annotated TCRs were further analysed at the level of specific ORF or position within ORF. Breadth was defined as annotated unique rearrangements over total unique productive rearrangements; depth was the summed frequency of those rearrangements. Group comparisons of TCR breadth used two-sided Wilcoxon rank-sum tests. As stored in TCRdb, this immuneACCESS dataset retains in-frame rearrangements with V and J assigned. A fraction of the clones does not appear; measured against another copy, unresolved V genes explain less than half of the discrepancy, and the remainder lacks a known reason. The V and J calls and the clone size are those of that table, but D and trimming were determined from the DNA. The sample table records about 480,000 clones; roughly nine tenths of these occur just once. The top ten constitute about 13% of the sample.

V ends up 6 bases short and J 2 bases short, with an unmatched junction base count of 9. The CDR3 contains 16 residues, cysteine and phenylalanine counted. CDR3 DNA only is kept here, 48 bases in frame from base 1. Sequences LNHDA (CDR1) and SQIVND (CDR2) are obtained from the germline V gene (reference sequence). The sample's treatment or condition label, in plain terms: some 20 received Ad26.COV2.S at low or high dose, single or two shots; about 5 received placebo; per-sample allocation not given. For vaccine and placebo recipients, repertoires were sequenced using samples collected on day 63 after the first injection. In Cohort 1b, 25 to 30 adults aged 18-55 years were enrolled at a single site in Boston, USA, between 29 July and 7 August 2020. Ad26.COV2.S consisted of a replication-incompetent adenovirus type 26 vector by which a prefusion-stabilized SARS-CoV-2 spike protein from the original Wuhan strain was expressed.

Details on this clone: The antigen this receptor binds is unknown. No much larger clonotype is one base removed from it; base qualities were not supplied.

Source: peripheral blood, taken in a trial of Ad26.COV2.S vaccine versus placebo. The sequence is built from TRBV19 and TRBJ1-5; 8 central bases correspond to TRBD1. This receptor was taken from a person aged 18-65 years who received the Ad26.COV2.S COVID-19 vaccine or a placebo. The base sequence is TGTGCCAGTAGGGATGGTCCGGGACAGGGCAATCAGCCCCAGCATTTT. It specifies CASRDGPGQGNQPQHF.